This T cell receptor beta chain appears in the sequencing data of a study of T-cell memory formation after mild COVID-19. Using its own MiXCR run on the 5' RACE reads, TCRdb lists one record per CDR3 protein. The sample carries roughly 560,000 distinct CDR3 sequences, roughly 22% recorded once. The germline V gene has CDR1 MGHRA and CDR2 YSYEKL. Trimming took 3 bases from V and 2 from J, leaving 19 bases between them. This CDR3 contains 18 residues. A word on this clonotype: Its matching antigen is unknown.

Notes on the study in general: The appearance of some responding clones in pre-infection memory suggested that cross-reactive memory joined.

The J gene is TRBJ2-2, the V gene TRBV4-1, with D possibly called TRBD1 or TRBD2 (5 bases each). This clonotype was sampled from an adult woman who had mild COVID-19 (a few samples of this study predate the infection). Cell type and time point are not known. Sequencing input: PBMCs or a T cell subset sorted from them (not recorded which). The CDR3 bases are TGCGCCAGCAGCCATCCCCGGGACCTTCCCTTTAACACCGGGGAGCTGTTTTTT. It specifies CASSHPRDLPFNTGELFF.